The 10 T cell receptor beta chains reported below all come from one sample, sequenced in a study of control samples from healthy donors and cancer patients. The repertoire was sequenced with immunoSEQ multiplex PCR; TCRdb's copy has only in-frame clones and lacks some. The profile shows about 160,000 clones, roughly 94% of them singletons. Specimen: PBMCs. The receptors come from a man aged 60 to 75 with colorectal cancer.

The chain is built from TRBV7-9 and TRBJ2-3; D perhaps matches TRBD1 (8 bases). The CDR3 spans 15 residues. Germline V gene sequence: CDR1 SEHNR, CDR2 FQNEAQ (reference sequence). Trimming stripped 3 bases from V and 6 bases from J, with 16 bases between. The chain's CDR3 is CASSFGQGGFDTQYF. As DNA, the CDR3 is TGTGCCAGCAGCTTCGGACAGGGAGGGTTTGATACGCAGTATTTT.

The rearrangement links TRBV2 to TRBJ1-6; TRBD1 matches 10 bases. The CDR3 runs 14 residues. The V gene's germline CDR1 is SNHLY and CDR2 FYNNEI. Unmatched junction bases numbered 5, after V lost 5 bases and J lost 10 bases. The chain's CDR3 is CASSSGTGVSPLHF. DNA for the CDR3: TGTGCCAGCAGTTCCGGGACAGGGGTCTCACCCCTCCACTTT. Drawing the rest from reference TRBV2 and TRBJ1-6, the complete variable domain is EPEVTQTPSHQVTQMGQEVILRCVPISNHLYFYWYRQILGQKVEFLVSFYNNEISEKSEIFDDQFSVERPDGSNFTLKIRSTKLEDSAMYFCASSSGTGVSPLHFGNGTRLTVT.

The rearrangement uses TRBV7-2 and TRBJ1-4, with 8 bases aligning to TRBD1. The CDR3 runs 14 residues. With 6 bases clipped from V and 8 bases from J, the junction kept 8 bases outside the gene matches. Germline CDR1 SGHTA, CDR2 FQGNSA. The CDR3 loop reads CASRRQGAGEKLFF. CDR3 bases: TGTGCCAGCAGGCGCCAGGGGGCCGGGGAAAAACTGTTTTTT.

The CDR3 DNA reads as TGTGCCAGCAGCTTAAGCGGGGGGGTGTACACCGGGGAGCTGTTTTTT. It translates to CASSLSGGVYTGELFF. This chain uses TRBV7-2 with TRBJ2-2, with TRBD2 matching over 10 bases. Germline CDR1 and CDR2: SGHTA and FQGNSA. The V segment lost 2 bases and the J segment 3 bases; nucleotides outside the gene matches: 3. CDR3 length equals 16 residues.

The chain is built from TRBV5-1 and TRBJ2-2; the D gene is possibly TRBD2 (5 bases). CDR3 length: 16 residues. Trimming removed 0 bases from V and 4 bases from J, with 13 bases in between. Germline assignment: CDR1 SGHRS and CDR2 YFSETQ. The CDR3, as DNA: TGCGCCAGCAGCTTGGTTCCGGGGTCGGGCACCGGGGAGCTGTTTTTT. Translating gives CASSLVPGSGTGELFF.

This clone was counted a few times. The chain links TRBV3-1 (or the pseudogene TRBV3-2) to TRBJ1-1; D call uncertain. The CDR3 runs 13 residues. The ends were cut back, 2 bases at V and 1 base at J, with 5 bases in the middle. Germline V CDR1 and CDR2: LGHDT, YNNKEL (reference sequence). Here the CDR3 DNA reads TGTGCCAGCAGCCAAATGAGGAACACTGAAGCTTTCTTT. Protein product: CASSQMRNTEAFF.

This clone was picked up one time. CDR3 in DNA: TGTGCCAGCAACTTCAGGGGGGACCAGGGCTACACCTTC. It specifies CASNFRGDQGYTF. The chain has TRBV2 and TRBJ1-2; TRBD1 aligns across 7 bases. Trimming removed 7 bases from V and 8 bases from J; junction bases left unmatched: 10. The CDR3 loop spans 13 amino acids. Germline V gives CDR1 SNHLY, CDR2 FYNNEI.

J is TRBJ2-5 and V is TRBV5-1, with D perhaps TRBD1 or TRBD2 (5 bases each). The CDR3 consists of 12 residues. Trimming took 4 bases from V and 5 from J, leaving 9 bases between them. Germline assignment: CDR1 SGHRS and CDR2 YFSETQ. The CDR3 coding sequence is TGCGCCAGCAGCGGGGACGAGGAGACCCAGTACTTC. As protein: CASSGDEETQYF.

The CDR3 loop is CASSPILGTGPYEQYF. CDR3 in DNA: TGTGCCAGCAGTCCAATCCTCGGGACAGGGCCCTACGAGCAGTACTTC. This chain links TRBV6-2 or TRBV6-3 with TRBJ2-7, with 9 bases fitting TRBD1. Trimming removed 5 bases from V and 2 bases from J; junction bases left unmatched: 10. CDR1 and CDR2 from the germline V gene are MNHEY and SVGEGT. There are 16 residues in the CDR3.

Here the CDR3 DNA reads TGTGCCATCAGTGAGGGCAGTTTCGGGTACAATGAGCAGTTCTTC. Translated: CAISEGSFGYNEQFF. The chain combines TRBV10-3 with TRBJ2-1, with D unclear. This CDR3 has 15 amino acids. V was clipped by 2 bases and J by 4 bases, with 12 bases between them. CDR1 ENHRY and CDR2 SYGVKD come from the germline V gene.